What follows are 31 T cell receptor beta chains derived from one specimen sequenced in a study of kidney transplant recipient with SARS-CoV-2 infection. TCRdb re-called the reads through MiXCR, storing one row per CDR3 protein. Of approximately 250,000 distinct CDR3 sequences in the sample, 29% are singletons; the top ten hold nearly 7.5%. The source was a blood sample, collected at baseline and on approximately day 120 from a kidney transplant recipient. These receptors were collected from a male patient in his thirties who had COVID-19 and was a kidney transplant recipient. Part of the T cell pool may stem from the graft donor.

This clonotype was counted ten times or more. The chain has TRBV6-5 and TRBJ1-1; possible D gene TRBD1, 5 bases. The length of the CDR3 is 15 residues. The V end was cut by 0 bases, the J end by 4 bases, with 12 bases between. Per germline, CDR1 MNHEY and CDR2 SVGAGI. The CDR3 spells CASSYSAGGGTEAFF. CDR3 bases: TGTGCCAGCAGTTACTCGGCGGGTGGGGGCACTGAAGCTTTCTTT.

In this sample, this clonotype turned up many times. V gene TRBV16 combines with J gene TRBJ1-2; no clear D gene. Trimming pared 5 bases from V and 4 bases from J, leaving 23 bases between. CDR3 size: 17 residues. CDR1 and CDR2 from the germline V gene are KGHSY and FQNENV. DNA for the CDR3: TGTGCCAGCAGCGAAATGCCGGTCGTTAGAAAGACCTATGGCTACACCTTC. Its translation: CASSEMPVVRKTYGYTF.

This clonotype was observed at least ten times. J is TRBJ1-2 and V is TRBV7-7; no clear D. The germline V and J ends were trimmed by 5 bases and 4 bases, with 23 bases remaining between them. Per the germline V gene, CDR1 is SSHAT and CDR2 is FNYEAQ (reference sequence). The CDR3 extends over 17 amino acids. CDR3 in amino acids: CASSTNNKCRKTYGYTF. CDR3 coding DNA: TGTGCCAGCAGCACCAACAATAAGTGCCGAAAGACCTATGGCTACACCTTC.

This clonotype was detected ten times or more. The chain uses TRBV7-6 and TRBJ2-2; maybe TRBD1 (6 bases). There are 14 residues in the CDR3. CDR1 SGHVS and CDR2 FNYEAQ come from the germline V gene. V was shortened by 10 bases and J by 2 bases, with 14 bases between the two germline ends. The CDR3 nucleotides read TGTGCCACTCAGCAAGGGACAAACACCGGGGAGCTGTTTTTT. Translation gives CATQQGTNTGELFF. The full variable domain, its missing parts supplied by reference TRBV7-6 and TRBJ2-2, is GAGVSQSPRYKVTKRGQDVALRCDPISGHVSLYWYRQALGQGPEFLTYFNYEAQQDKSGLPNDRFSAERPEGSISTLTIQRTEQRDSAMYRCATQQGTNTGELFFGEGSRLTVL.

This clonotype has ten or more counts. DNA for the CDR3: TGTGCCAGCAGTGAGCGGGAGCAAGAGACCCAGTACTTC. It yields the protein CASSEREQETQYF. This sequence joins TRBV6-4 and TRBJ2-5, with 7 positions matching TRBD2. V was clipped by 3 bases and J by 2 bases; unmatched bases: 0. Germline V gene sequence: CDR1 MRHNA, CDR2 SNTAGT. The CDR3 is 13 residues long.

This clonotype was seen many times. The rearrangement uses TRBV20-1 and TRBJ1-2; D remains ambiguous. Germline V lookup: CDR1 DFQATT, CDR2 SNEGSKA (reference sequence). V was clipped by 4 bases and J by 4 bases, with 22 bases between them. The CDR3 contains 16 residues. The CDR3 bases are TGCAGTGCTATGATTATGCTGTTTCGAAAGACCTATGGCTACACCTTC. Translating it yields CSAMIMLFRKTYGYTF.

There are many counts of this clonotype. Written as DNA, the CDR3 is TGTGCCAGCAGCCAAGGGGCAGGGGTTTACGAGCAGTACTTC. Translating it yields CASSQGAGVYEQYF. The gene calls are TRBV3-2 and TRBJ2-7; the listed D gene, TRBD1, was not tested against the DNA. TRBV3-2 is deemed a pseudogene. The CDR3 has 14 amino acids.

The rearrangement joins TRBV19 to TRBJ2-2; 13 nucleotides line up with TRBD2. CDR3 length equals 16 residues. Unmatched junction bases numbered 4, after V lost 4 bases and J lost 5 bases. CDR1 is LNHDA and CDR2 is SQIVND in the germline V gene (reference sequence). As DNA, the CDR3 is TGTGCCAGTAGTACGACTAGCGGGGGGAGGACCGGGGAGCTGTTTTTT. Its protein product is CASSTTSGGRTGELFF.

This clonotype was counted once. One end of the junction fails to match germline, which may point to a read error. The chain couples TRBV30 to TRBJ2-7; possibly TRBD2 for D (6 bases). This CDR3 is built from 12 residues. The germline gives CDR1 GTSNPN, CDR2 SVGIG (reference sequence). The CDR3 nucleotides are TGTGTCTGGAGCCCCGGGGGCTACGAGCAGTACTTC. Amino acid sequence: CVWSPGGYEQYF.

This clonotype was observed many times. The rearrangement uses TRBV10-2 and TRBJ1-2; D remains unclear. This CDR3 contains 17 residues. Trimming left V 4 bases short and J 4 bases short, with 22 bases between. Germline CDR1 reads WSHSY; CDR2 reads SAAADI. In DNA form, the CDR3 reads TGCGCCAGCAGTGTAAACCTCACTTCTAGAAAGACCTATGGCTACACCTTC. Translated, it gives CASSVNLTSRKTYGYTF.

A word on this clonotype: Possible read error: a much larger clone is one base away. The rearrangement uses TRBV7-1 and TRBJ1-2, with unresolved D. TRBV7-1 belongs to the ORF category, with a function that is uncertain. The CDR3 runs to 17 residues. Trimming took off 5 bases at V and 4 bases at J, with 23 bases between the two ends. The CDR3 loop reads CASSLTLHEGKIYGYTF. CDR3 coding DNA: TGTGCCAGCAGCCTAACTCTTCACGAGGGAAAGATCTATGGCTACACCTTC.

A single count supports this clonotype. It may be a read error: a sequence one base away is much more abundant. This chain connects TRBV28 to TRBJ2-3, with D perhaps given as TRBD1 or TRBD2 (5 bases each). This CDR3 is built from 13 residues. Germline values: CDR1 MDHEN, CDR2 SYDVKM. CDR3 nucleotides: TGTGCCAGCATCCCCTCGGGGCGAGATACGCGGTATTTT. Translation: CASIPSGRDTRYF.

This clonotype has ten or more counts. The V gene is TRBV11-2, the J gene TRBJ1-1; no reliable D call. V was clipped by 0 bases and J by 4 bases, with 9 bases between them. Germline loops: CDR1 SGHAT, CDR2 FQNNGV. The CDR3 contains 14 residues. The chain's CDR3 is CASSLEGGLTEAFF. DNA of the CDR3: TGTGCCAGCAGCTTAGAGGGAGGACTCACTGAAGCTTTCTTT.

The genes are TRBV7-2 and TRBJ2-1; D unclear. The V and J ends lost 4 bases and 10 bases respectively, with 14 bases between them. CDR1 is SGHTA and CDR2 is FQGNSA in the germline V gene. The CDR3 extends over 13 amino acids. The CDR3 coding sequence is TGTGCCAGCAGCTGGTTGGGCCTCGGAGAGCAGTTCTTC. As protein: CASSWLGLGEQFF.

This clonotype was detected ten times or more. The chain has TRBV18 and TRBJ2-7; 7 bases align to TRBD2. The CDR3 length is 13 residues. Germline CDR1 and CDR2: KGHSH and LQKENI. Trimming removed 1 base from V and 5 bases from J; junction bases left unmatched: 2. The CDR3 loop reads CASSPREGNEQYF. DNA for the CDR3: TGTGCCAGCTCACCACGGGAGGGGAACGAGCAGTACTTC.

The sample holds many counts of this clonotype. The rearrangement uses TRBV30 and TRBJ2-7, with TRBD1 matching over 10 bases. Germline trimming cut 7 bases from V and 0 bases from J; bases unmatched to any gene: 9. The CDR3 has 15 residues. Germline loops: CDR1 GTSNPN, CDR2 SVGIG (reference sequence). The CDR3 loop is CASGTGASNSYEQYF. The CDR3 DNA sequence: TGTGCCTCCGGGACAGGGGCTTCAAACTCCTACGAGCAGTACTTC.

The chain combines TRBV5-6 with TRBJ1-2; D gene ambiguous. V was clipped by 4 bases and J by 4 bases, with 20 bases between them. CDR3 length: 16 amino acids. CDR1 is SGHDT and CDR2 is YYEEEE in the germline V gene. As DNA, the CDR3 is TGTGCCAGCAGCCTGGAGCCGGGGTATGGTAGCTATGGCTACACCTTC. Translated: CASSLEPGYGSYGYTF. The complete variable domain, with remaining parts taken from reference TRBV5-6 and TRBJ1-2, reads DAGVTQSPTHLIKTRGQQVTLRCSPKSGHDTVSWYQQALGQGPQFIFQYYEEEERQRGNFPDRFSGHQFPNYSSELNVNALLLGDSALYLCASSLEPGYGSYGYTFGSGTRLTVV.

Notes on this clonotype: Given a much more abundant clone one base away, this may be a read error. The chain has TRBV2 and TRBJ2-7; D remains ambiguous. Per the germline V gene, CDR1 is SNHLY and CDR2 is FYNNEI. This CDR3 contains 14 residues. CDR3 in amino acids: CASSEPAITYGQYF. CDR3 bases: TGTGCCAGCAGTGAACCAGCGATCACTTACGGGCAGTACTTC. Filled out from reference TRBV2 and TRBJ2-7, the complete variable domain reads EPEVTQTPSHQVTQMGQEVILRCVPISNHLYFYWYRQILGQKVEFLVSFYNNEISEKSEIFDDQFSVERPDGSNFTLKIRSTKLEDSAMYFCASSEPAITYGQYFGPGTRLTVT.

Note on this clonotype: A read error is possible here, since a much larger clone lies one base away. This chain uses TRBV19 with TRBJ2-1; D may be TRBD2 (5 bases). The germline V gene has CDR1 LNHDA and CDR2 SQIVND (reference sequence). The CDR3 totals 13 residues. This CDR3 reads CASREDHYSEQFF. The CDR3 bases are TGTGCCAGTAGGGAGGACCACTACAGTGAGCAGTTCTTC.

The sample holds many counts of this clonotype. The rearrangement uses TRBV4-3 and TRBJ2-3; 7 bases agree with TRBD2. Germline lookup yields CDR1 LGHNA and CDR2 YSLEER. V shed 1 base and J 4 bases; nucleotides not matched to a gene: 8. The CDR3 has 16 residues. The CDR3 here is CASSQGAAGESDTQYF. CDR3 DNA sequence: TGCGCCAGCAGCCAAGGGGCGGCGGGAGAATCAGATACGCAGTATTTT.

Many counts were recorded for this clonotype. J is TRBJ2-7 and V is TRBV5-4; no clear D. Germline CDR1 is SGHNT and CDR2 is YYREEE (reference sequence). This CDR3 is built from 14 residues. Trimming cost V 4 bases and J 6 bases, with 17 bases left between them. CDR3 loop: CASSPRPGAAEQYF. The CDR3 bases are TGTGCCAGCAGCCCACGGCCCGGCGCTGCCGAGCAGTACTTC.

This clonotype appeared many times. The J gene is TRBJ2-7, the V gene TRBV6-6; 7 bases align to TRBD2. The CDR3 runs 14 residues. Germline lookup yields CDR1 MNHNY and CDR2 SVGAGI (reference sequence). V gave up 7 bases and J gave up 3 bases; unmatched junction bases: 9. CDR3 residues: CASMAGVDVYEQYF. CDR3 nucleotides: TGTGCCAGCATGGCGGGAGTAGATGTCTACGAGCAGTACTTC.

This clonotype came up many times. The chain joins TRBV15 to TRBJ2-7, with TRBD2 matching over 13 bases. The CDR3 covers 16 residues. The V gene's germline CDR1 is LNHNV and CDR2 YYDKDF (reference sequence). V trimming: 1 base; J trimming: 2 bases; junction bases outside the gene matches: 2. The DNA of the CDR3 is TGTGCCACCAGCAGAGGGGGGACTAGCGGGGCCTACGAGCAGTACTTC. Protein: CATSRGGTSGAYEQYF.

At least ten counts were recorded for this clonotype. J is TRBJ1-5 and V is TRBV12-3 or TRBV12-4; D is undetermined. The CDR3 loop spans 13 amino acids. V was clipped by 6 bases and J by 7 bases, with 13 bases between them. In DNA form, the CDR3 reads TGTGCCAGCAGCGCCCAACTCAGCCAGCCCCAGCATTTT. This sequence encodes CASSAQLSQPQHF.

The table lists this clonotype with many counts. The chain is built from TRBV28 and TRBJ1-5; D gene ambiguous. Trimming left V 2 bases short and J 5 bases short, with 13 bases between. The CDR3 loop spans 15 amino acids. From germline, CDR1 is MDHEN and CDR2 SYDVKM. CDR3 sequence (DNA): TGTGCCAGCAGTTTAACGGACGGTCGGGATCAGCCCCAGCATTTT. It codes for CASSLTDGRDQPQHF.

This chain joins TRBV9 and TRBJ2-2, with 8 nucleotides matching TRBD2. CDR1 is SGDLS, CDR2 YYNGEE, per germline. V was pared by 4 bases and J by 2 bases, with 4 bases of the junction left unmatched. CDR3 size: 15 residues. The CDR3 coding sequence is TGTGCCAGCAGCCCGCTAGCGGGTAACACCGGGGAGCTGTTTTTT. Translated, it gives CASSPLAGNTGELFF.

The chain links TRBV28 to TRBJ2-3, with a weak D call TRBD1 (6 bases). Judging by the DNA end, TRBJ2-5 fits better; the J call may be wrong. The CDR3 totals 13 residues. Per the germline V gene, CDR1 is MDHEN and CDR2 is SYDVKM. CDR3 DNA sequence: TGTGCCAGCGGTACAGGGATAGGAGAGACCCAGTACTTC. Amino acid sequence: CASGTGIGETQYF.

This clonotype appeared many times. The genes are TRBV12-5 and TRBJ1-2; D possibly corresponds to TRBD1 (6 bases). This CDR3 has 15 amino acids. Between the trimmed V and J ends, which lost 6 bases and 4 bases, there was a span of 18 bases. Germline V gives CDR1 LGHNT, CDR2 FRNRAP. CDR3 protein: CASGPNRDSGYGYTF. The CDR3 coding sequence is TGTGCTAGTGGCCCAAACAGGGATTCGGGCTATGGCTACACCTTC. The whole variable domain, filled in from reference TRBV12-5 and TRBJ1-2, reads DARVTQTPRHKVTEMGQEVTMRCQPILGHNTVFWYRQTMMQGLELLAYFRNRAPLDDSGMPKDRFSAEMPDATLATLKIQPSEPRDSAVYFCASGPNRDSGYGYTFGSGTRLTVV.

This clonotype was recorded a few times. CDR3 in amino acids: CASRTGTVYSPLHF. DNA for the CDR3: TGTGCCAGCAGGACCGGGACGGTATATTCACCCCTCCACTTT. This chain joins TRBV28 and TRBJ1-6; D might be TRBD1 (5 bases). Trimming left V 6 bases short and J 8 bases short, with 14 bases between. The CDR3 has 14 residues. In germline, CDR1 is MDHEN, CDR2 SYDVKM. The whole variable domain, remainder taken from reference TRBV28 and TRBJ1-6, is DVKVTQSSRYLVKRTGEKVFLECVQDMDHENMFWYRQDPGLGLRLIYFSYDVKMKEKGDIPEGYSVSREKKERFSLILESASTNQTSMYLCASRTGTVYSPLHFGNGTRLTVT.

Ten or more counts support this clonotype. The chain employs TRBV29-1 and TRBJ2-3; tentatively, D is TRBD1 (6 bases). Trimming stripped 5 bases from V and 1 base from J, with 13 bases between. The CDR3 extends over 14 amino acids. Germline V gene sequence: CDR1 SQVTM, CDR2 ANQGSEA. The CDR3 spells CSVLQGLGTDTQYF. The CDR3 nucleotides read TGCAGCGTTTTACAGGGTTTGGGCACAGATACGCAGTATTTT.

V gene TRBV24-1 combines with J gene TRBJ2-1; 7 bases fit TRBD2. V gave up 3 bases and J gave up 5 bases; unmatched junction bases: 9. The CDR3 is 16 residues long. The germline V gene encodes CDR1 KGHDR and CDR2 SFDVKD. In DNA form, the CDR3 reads TGTGCCACCAGTGATCCCACGAGCGGGATAGACAATGAGCAGTTCTTC. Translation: CATSDPTSGIDNEQFF.